This T cell receptor beta chain is drawn from a study of cytotoxic CD8 clonotypes in ibrutinib-treated CLL. Overall study context: Partial responses numbered roughly 24 and complete responses 2; after a median around 68 months, around 14 stayed remitted and roughly twelve progressed.

This CDR3 region has 15 residues. Trimming removed 4 bases from V and 7 bases from J; junction bases left unmatched: 13. CDR1 LNHDA and CDR2 SQIVND come from the germline V gene (reference sequence). Details on this clone: Its antigen is unknown.

Notes on the study in general: Baseline clonality, higher than in age-matched healthy donors, tracked circulating CD8+ T-cell counts. The study sampled sustained-remission and progressing patients at different times.

The planned depth of sequencing spanned 1 in 200,000 to 1 in 1 million T cells. The repertoire was sequenced with immunoSEQ multiplex PCR; TCRdb's copy has only in-frame clones and lacks some. The data hold around 310,000 clones, with about 77% observed a single time. This TCR came from a human donor with chronic lymphocytic leukemia. The sequenced sample was PBMCs, obtained before ibrutinib treatment. The chain links TRBV19 to TRBJ2-7; 7 nucleotides line up with TRBD1. The CDR3: CASSSRDSVVREQYF. The CDR3 DNA reads as TGTGCCAGTAGTAGCCGGGACAGCGTCGTGCGGGAGCAGTACTTC.